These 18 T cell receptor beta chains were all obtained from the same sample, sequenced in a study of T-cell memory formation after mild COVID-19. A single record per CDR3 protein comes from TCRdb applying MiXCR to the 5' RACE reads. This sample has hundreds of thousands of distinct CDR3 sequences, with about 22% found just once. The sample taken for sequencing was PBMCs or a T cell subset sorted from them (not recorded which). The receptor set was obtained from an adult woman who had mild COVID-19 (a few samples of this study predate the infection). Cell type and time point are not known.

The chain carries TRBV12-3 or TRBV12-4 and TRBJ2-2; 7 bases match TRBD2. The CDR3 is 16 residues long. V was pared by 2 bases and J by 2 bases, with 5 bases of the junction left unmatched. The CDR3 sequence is CASSLYGRPNTGELFF. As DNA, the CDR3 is TGTGCCAGCAGTTTATACGGGAGGCCTAACACCGGGGAGCTGTTTTTT.

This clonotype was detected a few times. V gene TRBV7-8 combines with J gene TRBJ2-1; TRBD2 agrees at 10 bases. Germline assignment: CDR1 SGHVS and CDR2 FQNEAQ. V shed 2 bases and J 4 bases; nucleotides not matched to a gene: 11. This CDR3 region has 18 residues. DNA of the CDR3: TGTGCCAGCAGCTTATTTAGCCCTCGACTAGCGGGTTACAATGAGCAGTTCTTC. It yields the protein CASSLFSPRLAGYNEQFF.

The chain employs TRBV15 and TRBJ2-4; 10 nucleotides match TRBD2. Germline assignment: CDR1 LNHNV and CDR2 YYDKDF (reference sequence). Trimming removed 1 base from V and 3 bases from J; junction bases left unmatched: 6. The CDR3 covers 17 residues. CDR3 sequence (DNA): TGTGCCACCAGCAGAGGTTCAGCGGGAGGGGTCAAAAACATTCAGTACTTC. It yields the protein CATSRGSAGGVKNIQYF.

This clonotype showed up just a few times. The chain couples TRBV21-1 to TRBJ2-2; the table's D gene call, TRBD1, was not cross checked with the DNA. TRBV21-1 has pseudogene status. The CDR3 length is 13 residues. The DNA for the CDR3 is TGTGCCAGCAGATGCCGGGGGACCGGGGAGCTGTTTTTT. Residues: CASRCRGTGELFF.

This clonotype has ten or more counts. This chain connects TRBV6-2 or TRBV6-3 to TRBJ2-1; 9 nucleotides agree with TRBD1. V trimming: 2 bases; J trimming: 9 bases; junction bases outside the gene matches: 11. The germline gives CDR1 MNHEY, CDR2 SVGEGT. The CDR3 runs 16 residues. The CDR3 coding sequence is TGTGCCAGCAGTTACCCGACAGGGGGGACGAGATCTGAGCAGTTCTTC. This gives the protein CASSYPTGGTRSEQFF.

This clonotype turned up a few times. CDR3: CASRVFGSHYNEQFF. The DNA of the CDR3 is TGTGCCAGCAGAGTGTTCGGGAGTCATTACAATGAGCAGTTCTTC. The chain recombines TRBV6-5 with TRBJ2-1, with a possible D match to TRBD2 (6 bases). The germline V and J ends were trimmed by 6 bases and 4 bases, with 16 bases remaining between them. CDR1 is MNHEY and CDR2 is SVGAGI in the germline V gene. The CDR3 has 15 residues.

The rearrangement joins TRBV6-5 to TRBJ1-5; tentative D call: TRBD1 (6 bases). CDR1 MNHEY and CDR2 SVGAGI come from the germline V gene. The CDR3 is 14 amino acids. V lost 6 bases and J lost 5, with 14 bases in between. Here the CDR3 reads CASRIQGDDQPQHF. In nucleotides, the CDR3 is TGTGCCAGCAGAATACAGGGCGACGATCAGCCCCAGCATTTT.

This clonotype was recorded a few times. The CDR3 DNA reads TGTGCCAGCAGCTTAGGAGGATTGCGGGATTTGGGGGAGACCCAGTACTTC. This gives the protein CASSLGGLRDLGETQYF. The genes are TRBV7-2 and TRBJ2-5; D is perhaps TRBD2 (6 bases). V shed 1 base and J shed 5 bases, with 20 bases lying between them. The germline gives CDR1 SGHTA, CDR2 FQGNSA. This CDR3 has 17 amino acids.

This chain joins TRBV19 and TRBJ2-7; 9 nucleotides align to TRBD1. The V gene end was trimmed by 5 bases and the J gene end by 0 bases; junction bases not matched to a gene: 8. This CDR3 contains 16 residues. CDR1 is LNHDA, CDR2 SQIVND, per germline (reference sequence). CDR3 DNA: TGTGCCAGTAGTGGATACGGGACAGGGAGCTCCTACGAGCAGTACTTC. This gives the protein CASSGYGTGSSYEQYF.

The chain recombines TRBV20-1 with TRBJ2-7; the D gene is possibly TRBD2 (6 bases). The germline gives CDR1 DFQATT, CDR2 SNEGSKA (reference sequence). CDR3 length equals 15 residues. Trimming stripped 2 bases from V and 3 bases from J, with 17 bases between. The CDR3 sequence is CSARFVEGSYYEQYF. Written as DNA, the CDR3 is TGCAGTGCTAGATTCGTGGAGGGAAGCTACTACGAGCAGTACTTC.

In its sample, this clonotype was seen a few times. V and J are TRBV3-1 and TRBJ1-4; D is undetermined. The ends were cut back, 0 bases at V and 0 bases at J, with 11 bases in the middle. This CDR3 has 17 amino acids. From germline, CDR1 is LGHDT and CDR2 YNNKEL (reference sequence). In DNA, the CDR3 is TGTGCCAGCAGCCAAGATTTGCCATTTGCAACTAATGAAAAACTGTTTTTT. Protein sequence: CASSQDLPFATNEKLFF.

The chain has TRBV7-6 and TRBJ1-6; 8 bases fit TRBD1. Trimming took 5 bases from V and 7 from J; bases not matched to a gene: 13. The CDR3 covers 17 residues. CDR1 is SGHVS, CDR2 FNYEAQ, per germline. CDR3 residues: CASSPYRGTGTNSPLHF. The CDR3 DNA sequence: TGTGCCAGCAGCCCCTACCGCGGGACAGGCACCAATTCACCCCTCCACTTT.

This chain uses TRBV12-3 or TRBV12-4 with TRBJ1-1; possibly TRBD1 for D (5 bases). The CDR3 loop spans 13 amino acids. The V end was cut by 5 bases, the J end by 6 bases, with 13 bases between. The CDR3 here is CASSPDSPPEAFF. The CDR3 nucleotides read TGTGCCAGCAGTCCCGACAGTCCCCCTGAAGCTTTCTTT.

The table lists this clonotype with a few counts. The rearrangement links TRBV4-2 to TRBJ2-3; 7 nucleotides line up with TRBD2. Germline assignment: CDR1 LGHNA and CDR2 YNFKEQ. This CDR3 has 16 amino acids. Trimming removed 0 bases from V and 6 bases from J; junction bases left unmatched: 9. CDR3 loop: CASSQEWTSISDTQYF. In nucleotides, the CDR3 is TGTGCCAGCAGCCAAGAGTGGACTAGTATATCTGATACGCAGTATTTT.

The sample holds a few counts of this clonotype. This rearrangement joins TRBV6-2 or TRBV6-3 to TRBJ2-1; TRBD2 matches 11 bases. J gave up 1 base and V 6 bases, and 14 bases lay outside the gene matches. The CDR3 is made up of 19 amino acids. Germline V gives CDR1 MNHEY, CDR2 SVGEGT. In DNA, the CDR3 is TGTGCCAGCAGCCTAAGGAGTAGCGGGAGGGCCGGGTCCTACAATGAGCAGTTCTTC. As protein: CASSLRSSGRAGSYNEQFF.

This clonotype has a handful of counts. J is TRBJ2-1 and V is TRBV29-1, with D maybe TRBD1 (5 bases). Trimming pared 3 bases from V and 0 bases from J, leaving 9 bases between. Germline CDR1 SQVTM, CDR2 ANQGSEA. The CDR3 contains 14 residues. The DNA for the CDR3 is TGCAGCGTTGAGCAGGGAAGCTCCTACAATGAGCAGTTCTTC. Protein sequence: CSVEQGSSYNEQFF.

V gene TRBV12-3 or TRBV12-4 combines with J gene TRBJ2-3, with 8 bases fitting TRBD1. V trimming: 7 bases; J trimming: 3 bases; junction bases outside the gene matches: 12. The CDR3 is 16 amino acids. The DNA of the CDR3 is TGTGCCAGCACCCGCCTGACAGGGGTCGGGACAGATACGCAGTATTTT. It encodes CASTRLTGVGTDTQYF.

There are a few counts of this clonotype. The CDR3 nucleotides read TGTGCCAGCAGCCACCTACGAAATGAGCAGTTCTTC. Its translation: CASSHLRNEQFF. The chain combines TRBV14 with TRBJ2-1; D gene unclear. Trimming took off 3 bases at V and 7 bases at J, with 7 bases between the two ends. This CDR3 has 12 residues. Germline CDR1 reads SGHDN; CDR2 reads FVKESK.